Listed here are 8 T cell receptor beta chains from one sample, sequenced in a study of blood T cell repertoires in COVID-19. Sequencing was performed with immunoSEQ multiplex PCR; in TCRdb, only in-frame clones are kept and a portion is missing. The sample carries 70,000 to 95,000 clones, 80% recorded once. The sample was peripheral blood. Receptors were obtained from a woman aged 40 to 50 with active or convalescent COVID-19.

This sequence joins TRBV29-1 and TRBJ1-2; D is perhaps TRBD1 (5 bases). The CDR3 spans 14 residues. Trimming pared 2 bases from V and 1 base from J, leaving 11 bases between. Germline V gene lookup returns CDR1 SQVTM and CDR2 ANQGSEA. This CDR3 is CSVEWYGHNYGYTF. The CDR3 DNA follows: TGCAGCGTTGAATGGTACGGACATAACTATGGCTACACCTTC.

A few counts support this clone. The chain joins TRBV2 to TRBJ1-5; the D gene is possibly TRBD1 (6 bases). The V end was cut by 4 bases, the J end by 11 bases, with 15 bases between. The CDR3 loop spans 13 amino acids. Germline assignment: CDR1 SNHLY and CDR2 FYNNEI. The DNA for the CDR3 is TGTGCCAGCAGTGGACGGGAGGGGGAGACCCAGCATTTT. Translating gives CASSGREGETQHF.

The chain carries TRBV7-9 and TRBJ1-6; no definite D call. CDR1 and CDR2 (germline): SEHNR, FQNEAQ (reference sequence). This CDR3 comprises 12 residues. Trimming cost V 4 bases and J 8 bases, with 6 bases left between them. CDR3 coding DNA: TGTGCCAGCAGCTCAGTGGATTCACCCCTCCACTTT. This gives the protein CASSSVDSPLHF.

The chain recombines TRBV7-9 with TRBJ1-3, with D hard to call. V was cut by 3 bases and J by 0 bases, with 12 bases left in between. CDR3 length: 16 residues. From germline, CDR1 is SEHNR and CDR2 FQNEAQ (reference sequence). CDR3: CASSFPQSRSGNTIYF. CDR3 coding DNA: TGTGCCAGCAGCTTTCCACAGAGCCGCTCTGGAAACACCATATATTTT.

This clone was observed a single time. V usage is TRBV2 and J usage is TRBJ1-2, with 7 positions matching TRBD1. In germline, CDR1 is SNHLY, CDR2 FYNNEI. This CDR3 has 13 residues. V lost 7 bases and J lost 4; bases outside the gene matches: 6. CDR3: CASTSRQGYGYTF. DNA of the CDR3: TGTGCCAGCACCTCTCGACAGGGCTATGGCTACACCTTC. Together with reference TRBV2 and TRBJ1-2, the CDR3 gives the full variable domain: EPEVTQTPSHQVTQMGQEVILRCVPISNHLYFYWYRQILGQKVEFLVSFYNNEISEKSEIFDDQFSVERPDGSNFTLKIRSTKLEDSAMYFCASTSRQGYGYTFGSGTRLTVV.

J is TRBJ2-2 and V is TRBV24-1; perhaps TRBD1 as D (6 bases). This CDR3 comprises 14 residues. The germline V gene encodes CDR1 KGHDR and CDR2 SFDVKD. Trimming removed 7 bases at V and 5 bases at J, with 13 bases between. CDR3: CATRTGLKTGELFF. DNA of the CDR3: TGTGCCACCAGAACAGGGCTGAAAACCGGGGAGCTGTTTTTT.

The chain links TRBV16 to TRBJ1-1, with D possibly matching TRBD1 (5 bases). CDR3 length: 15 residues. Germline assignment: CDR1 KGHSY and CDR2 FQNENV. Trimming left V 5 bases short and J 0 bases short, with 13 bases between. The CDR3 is CASSSRADMNTEAFF. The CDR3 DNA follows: TGTGCCAGCAGCTCACGGGCGGACATGAACACTGAAGCTTTCTTT. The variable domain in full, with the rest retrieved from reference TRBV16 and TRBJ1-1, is GEEVAQTPKHLVRGEGQKAKLYCAPIKGHSYVFWYQQVLKNEFKFLISFQNENVFDETGMPKERFSAKCLPNSPCSLEIQATKLEDSAVYFCASSSRADMNTEAFFGQGTRLTVV.

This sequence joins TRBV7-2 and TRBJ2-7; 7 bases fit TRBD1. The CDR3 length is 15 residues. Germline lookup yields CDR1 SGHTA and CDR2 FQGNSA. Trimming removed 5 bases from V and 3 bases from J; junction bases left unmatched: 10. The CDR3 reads CASSTQQGSSYEQYF. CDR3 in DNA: TGTGCCAGCAGCACACAACAGGGGTCTAGCTACGAGCAGTACTTC. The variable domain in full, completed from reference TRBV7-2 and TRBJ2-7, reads GAGVSQSPSNKVTEKGKDVELRCDPISGHTALYWYRQSLGQGLEFLIYFQGNSAPDKSGLPSDRFSAERTGGSVSTLTIQRTQQEDSAVYLCASSTQQGSSYEQYFGPGTRLTVT.